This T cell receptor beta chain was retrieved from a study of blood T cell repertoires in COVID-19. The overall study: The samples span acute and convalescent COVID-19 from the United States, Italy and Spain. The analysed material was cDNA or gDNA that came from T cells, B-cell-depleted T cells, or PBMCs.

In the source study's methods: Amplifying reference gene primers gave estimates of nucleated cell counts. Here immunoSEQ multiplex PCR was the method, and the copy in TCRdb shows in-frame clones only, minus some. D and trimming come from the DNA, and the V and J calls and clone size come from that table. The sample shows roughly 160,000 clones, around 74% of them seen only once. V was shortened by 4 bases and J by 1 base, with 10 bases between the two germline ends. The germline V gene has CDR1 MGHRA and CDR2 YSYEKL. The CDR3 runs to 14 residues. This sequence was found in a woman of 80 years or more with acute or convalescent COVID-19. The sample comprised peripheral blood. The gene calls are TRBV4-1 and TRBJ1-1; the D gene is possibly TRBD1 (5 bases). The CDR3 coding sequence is TGCGCCAGCAGCCTGACAGATTGGAACACTGAAGCTTTCTTT. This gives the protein CASSLTDWNTEAFF.